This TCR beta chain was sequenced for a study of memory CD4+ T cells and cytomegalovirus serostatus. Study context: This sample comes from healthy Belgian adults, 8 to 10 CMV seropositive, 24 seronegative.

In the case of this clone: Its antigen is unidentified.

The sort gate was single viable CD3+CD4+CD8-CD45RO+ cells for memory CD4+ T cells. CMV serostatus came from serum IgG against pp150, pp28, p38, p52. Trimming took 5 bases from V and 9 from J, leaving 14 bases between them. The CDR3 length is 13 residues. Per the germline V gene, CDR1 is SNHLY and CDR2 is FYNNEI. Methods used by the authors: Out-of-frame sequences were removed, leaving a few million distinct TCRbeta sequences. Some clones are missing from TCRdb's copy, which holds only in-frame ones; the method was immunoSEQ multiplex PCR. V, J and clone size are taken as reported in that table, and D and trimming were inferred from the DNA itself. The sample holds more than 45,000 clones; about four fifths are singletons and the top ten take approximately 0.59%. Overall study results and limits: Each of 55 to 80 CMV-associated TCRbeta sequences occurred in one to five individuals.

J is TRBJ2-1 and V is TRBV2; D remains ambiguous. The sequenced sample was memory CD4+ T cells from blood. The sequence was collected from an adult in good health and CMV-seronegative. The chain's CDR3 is CASSHTVSTEQFF. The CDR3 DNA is TGTGCCAGCAGTCACACCGTTTCTACTGAGCAGTTCTTC.